The 25 T cell receptor beta chains presented below share a single source sample, sequenced in a study of blood T cell repertoires in COVID-19. Assay used: immunoSEQ multiplex PCR; TCRdb lists only in-frame clones, some missing. Found here are 200,000 to 250,000 clones, about 87% of them singletons; the top ten hold approximately 2.6%. The material sequenced was peripheral blood. The source is a man aged 25 to 40 with COVID-19, enrolled during active disease.

This clone was seen only once. V is TRBV7-2 and J is TRBJ2-3; the D is unclear. Germline lookup yields CDR1 SGHTA and CDR2 FQGNSA. The germline V and J ends were trimmed by 5 bases and 0 bases, with 18 bases remaining between them. The CDR3 runs to 17 residues. The CDR3: CASSLQPTSFSTDTQYF. CDR3 DNA sequence: TGTGCCAGCAGCCTTCAGCCGACTTCCTTTAGCACAGATACGCAGTATTTT.

This chain uses TRBV6-2 or TRBV6-3 with TRBJ2-7; 11 nucleotides line up with TRBD2. Germline CDR1 and CDR2: MNHEY and SVGEGT. There are 17 residues in the CDR3. With V trimmed by 4 bases and J by 4 bases, 12 bases remained unmatched. The CDR3 loop reads CASSSLRLAGRPYEQYF. CDR3 in DNA: TGTGCCAGCAGTTCCCTCCGACTAGCGGGACGGCCTTACGAGCAGTACTTC.

V and J are TRBV5-1 and TRBJ2-6; tentatively, D is TRBD1 (5 bases). The germline V gene encodes CDR1 SGHRS and CDR2 YFSETQ. Trimming cost V 8 bases and J 2 bases, with 11 bases left between them. The CDR3 covers 14 residues. This chain's CDR3 is CASIPGTGANVLTF. The CDR3 region has the DNA TGCGCCAGTATTCCAGGGACTGGGGCCAACGTCCTGACTTTC.

V gene TRBV28 combines with J gene TRBJ2-1; D is possibly TRBD2 (6 bases). Germline CDR1 reads MDHEN; CDR2 reads SYDVKM. The CDR3 spans 13 residues. V lost 9 bases and J lost 3, with 12 bases in between. CDR3 bases: TGTGCCAGTAAGACTAGTCACTACAATGAGCAGTTCTTC. Its translation is CASKTSHYNEQFF.

About this clone itself: This same CDR3 is encoded by further DNA sequences in the sample. The chain carries TRBV27 and TRBJ1-2, with 9 bases matching TRBD1. The CDR3 totals 19 residues. The V segment lost 5 bases and the J segment 2 bases; nucleotides outside the gene matches: 18. Germline CDR1 reads MNHEY; CDR2 reads SMNVEV (reference sequence). This chain's CDR3 is CASSRLQGARLGANYGYTF. DNA for the CDR3: TGTGCCAGCAGTCGGTTACAGGGGGCGCGTTTGGGGGCGAACTATGGCTACACCTTC.

This clone appeared a single time. This chain links TRBV20-1 with TRBJ1-1; a weak D match, TRBD1 (5 bases). This CDR3 region has 13 residues. Trimming took off 3 bases at V and 1 base at J, with 9 bases between the two ends. Germline V lookup: CDR1 DFQATT, CDR2 SNEGSKA (reference sequence). In DNA form, the CDR3 reads TGCAGTGCTAGTGTTACAGGGAACACTGAAGCTTTCTTT. As protein: CSASVTGNTEAFF.

J is TRBJ2-7 and V is TRBV27; D perhaps matches TRBD2 (6 bases). The CDR3 covers 15 residues. V shed 4 bases and J shed 3 bases, with 16 bases lying between them. From germline, CDR1 is MNHEY and CDR2 SMNVEV (reference sequence). CDR3 sequence: CASSSPPGGLYEQYF. The DNA for the CDR3 is TGTGCCAGCAGTTCCCCCCCCGGAGGGCTCTACGAGCAGTACTTC.

In this sample, this clone turned up once. The V gene is TRBV18, the J gene TRBJ2-3, with TRBD2 as a possible D gene (5 bases). This CDR3 is built from 15 residues. The V gene lost 3 bases and the J gene lost 2 bases, with 12 bases spanning the gap. Germline values: CDR1 KGHSH, CDR2 LQKENI. The CDR3 DNA reads TGTGCCAGCTCACCCCCTCTCGGACTCACAGATACGCAGTATTTT. Protein sequence: CASSPPLGLTDTQYF.

The chain is built from TRBV5-1 and TRBJ2-3, with 11 nucleotides matching TRBD2. The germline CDR1 and CDR2 sequences are SGHRS and YFSETQ. V lost 0 bases to trimming and J lost 1 base; unmatched junction nucleotides: 7. The CDR3 runs to 18 residues. CDR3 loop: CASSLVASGGTRTDTQYF. DNA for the CDR3: TGCGCCAGCAGCTTGGTAGCTAGCGGGGGGACGCGCACAGATACGCAGTATTTT.

The J gene is TRBJ1-5, the V gene TRBV19; 11 bases fit TRBD1. Per the germline V gene, CDR1 is LNHDA and CDR2 is SQIVND (reference sequence). The CDR3 is made up of 16 amino acids. With 5 bases clipped from V and 2 bases from J, the junction kept 5 bases outside the gene matches. The DNA for the CDR3 is TGTGCCAGTAGTCAGATGGGACAGGGGGGCAATCAGCCCCAGCATTTT. Its translation: CASSQMGQGGNQPQHF.

The chain employs TRBV14 and TRBJ1-4; a weak D match, TRBD1 (5 bases). The CDR3 has 14 amino acids. The germline gives CDR1 SGHDN, CDR2 FVKESK. V lost 4 bases to trimming and J lost 7 bases, with 13 bases between them. Here the CDR3 reads CASSPTVSTEKLFF. In DNA form, the CDR3 reads TGTGCCAGCAGCCCGACAGTTTCTACTGAAAAACTGTTTTTT.

This clone appeared a few times. V gene TRBV12-3 or TRBV12-4 combines with J gene TRBJ1-2, with D possibly TRBD1 on 5 matching bases. The CDR3 has 12 amino acids. The ends were cut back, 6 bases at V and 4 bases at J, with 9 bases in the middle. The CDR3 DNA follows: TGTGCCAGCAGGGGGGGGATCTATGGCTACACCTTC. Translating gives CASRGGIYGYTF.

The chain carries TRBV27 and TRBJ1-2; 7 nucleotides line up with TRBD1. This CDR3 has 14 residues. The germline V gene encodes CDR1 MNHEY and CDR2 SMNVEV (reference sequence). V lost 4 bases, J lost 8 bases, and 10 bases stayed unmatched. CDR3 bases: TGTGCCAGCAGTTCCCGACAGGGAACGGGAGGCTACACCTTC. Protein sequence: CASSSRQGTGGYTF.

The chain joins TRBV6-5 to TRBJ2-1, with 7 bases fitting TRBD1. The CDR3 is 13 residues long. Germline CDR1 and CDR2: MNHEY and SVGAGI. With V trimmed by 6 bases and J by 8 bases, 7 bases remained unmatched. The CDR3 nucleotides are TGTGCCAGCAGGGGGACAGCGGTGGATGAGCAGTTCTTC. Translated, it gives CASRGTAVDEQFF.

V usage is TRBV2 and J usage is TRBJ1-2; D perhaps matches TRBD1 (6 bases). The CDR3 runs to 14 residues. CDR1 and CDR2 (germline): SNHLY, FYNNEI. Trimming cost V 7 bases and J 7 bases, with 19 bases left between them. CDR3 amino acids: CASTGGRGAGGYTF. As DNA, the CDR3 is TGTGCCAGCACCGGAGGCAGGGGCGCTGGTGGCTACACCTTC.

The J gene is TRBJ2-3, the V gene TRBV7-2; 10 bases fit TRBD2. The CDR3 consists of 15 residues. Trimming removed 5 bases from V and 2 bases from J; junction bases left unmatched: 4. Germline V gene data show CDR1 as SGHTA and CDR2 as FQGNSA. The CDR3 sequence is CASSPGLAYTDTQYF. The CDR3 DNA reads TGTGCCAGCAGCCCGGGACTAGCGTACACAGATACGCAGTATTTT.

This CDR3 reads CASSIEDRDYGYTF. In nucleotides, the CDR3 is TGTGCCAGTAGTATAGAAGACAGGGACTATGGCTACACCTTC. This chain links TRBV19 with TRBJ1-2; 7 bases line up with TRBD1. The ends lost 0 bases at V and 3 bases at J; junction bases unmatched: 1. Germline loops: CDR1 LNHDA, CDR2 SQIVND (reference sequence). This CDR3 region has 14 residues.

V gene TRBV7-9 combines with J gene TRBJ1-1, with TRBD1 as a possible D gene (6 bases). This CDR3 has 17 residues. Germline CDR1 SEHNR, CDR2 FQNEAQ (reference sequence). The germline V and J ends were trimmed by 3 bases and 0 bases, with 17 bases remaining between them. DNA for the CDR3: TGTGCCAGCAGCTTGGGGATGGACAGAGGCATGAACACTGAAGCTTTCTTT. It codes for CASSLGMDRGMNTEAFF.

V usage is TRBV24-1 and J usage is TRBJ2-1; TRBD2 agrees at 12 bases. The V gene's germline CDR1 is KGHDR and CDR2 SFDVKD. V gave up 7 bases and J gave up 7 bases; unmatched junction bases: 1. This CDR3 spans 13 amino acids. CDR3: CATRTSGGNEQFF. CDR3 DNA sequence: TGTGCCACCAGGACTAGCGGGGGTAATGAGCAGTTCTTC.

This chain links TRBV5-1 with TRBJ2-7; 9 bases are shared with TRBD1. CDR1 is SGHRS and CDR2 is YFSETQ in the germline V gene. There are 14 residues in the CDR3. V dropped 0 bases and J dropped 6; count of bases not matched to a gene: 4. The CDR3 DNA sequence: TGCGCCAGCAGCTTGGACAGGGGGCTGAGCGAGCAGTACTTC. Its translation is CASSLDRGLSEQYF.

This rearrangement joins TRBV4-2 to TRBJ1-3; D is perhaps TRBD1 (6 bases). V dropped 1 base and J dropped 2 bases, with 12 bases sitting between them. Germline V gene lookup returns CDR1 LGHNA and CDR2 YNFKEQ. The CDR3 is 16 residues long. The CDR3 loop reads CASSQGTEGAGNTIYF. The CDR3 nucleotides read TGTGCCAGCAGCCAAGGGACAGAGGGAGCTGGAAACACCATATATTTT.

This chain connects TRBV7-8 to TRBJ1-2, with D unresolved. Per the germline V gene, CDR1 is SGHVS and CDR2 is FQNEAQ. CDR3 length: 15 amino acids. V was pared by 1 base and J by 4 bases, with 13 bases between. CDR3: CASSLDEAIRYGYTF. As DNA, the CDR3 is TGTGCCAGCAGCTTAGATGAGGCAATCCGCTATGGCTACACCTTC.

V is TRBV6-5 and J is TRBJ1-2, with D unresolved. Germline V gene data show CDR1 as MNHEY and CDR2 as SVGAGI. The V end lost 10 bases, the J end lost 8 bases, and 23 bases lay between the germline ends. This CDR3 is built from 14 residues. Here the CDR3 DNA reads TGTGCCACCCCGGTTAGCGAGCGGCGGGTCGGCTACACCTTC. This encodes CATPVSERRVGYTF.

This chain links TRBV7-3 with TRBJ2-1; 7 bases fit TRBD2. V dropped 5 bases and J dropped 4; count of bases not matched to a gene: 11. Germline loops: CDR1 SGHTA, CDR2 FQGTGA. This CDR3 has 16 amino acids. CDR3 amino acids: CASSPGGGRGYNEQFF. CDR3 DNA: TGTGCCAGCAGCCCAGGAGGCGGGAGAGGGTACAATGAGCAGTTCTTC.

The V and J genes are TRBV29-1 and TRBJ2-2, with 11 positions matching TRBD2. The J segment lost 6 bases and the V segment lost 2 bases, leaving 5 bases of the junction unmatched. Germline-derived CDR1 and CDR2 are SQVTM and ANQGSEA. This CDR3 region has 15 residues. The DNA for the CDR3 is TGCAGCGTTGAAAGGCTAGCGGGGGGTTCCGGGGAGCTGTTTTTT. This translates into CSVERLAGGSGELFF.